These 27 T cell receptor beta chains originate from one sample sequenced in a study of cytomegalovirus exposure and HLA in healthy donors. Use of 60 Vbeta and 13 Jbeta primers characterized the PCR. Libraries were prepared by immunoSEQ multiplex PCR; TCRdb keeps only in-frame clonotypes and omits some of them. In the table there are around 94,000 clones, about three quarters of which are singletons. Sequenced material: PBMCs. The origin of the receptors is a male donor in good health and CMV-seropositive.

Only a few counts were recorded for this clone. The chain joins TRBV28 to TRBJ1-2, with 7 bases fitting TRBD1. This CDR3 is built from 13 residues. Unmatched junction bases numbered 8, after V lost 6 bases and J lost 7 bases. Germline CDR1 reads MDHEN; CDR2 reads SYDVKM. The CDR3 reads CASSGRGAGGYTF. CDR3 DNA sequence: TGTGCCAGCAGCGGCAGGGGGGCAGGTGGCTACACCTTC.

The rearrangement links TRBV5-1 to TRBJ2-7; 12 positions match TRBD2. CDR3 size: 15 residues. The J segment lost 2 bases and the V segment lost 1 base, leaving 1 base of the junction unmatched. The germline V gene has CDR1 SGHRS and CDR2 YFSETQ. The CDR3 DNA is TGCGCCAGCAGCTTGCTAGCGGGAGGGCCCTACGAGCAGTACTTC. Translated: CASSLLAGGPYEQYF.

The chain recombines TRBV10-1 with TRBJ2-3; 10 positions agree with TRBD2. The CDR3 is 17 amino acids. The germline V gene encodes CDR1 WNHNN and CDR2 SYGVQD (reference sequence). With V trimmed by 4 bases and J by 3 bases, 10 bases remained unmatched. The CDR3 DNA reads TGCGCCAGCAGTGCTAGCGGGAGTGTGTATAGGACAGATACGCAGTATTTT. Translating gives CASSASGSVYRTDTQYF.

This chain joins TRBV21-1 and TRBJ2-7; the table names TRBD1, a call not compared with the DNA. TRBV21-1 is an annotated pseudogene. This CDR3 is 11 amino acids long. DNA of the CDR3: TGTGCCAGCCTCCAGGGGGACGAGCAGTACTTC. Translating gives CASLQGDEQYF.

V and J are TRBV15 and TRBJ2-5, with a tentative D call TRBD1 (7 bases). The CDR3 covers 16 residues. Trimming stripped 5 bases from V and 4 bases from J, with 20 bases between. Per germline, CDR1 LNHNV and CDR2 YYDKDF (reference sequence). CDR3: CATSLYLRGARETQYF. CDR3 sequence (DNA): TGTGCCACCAGCCTCTACCTCAGGGGGGCGCGAGAGACCCAGTACTTC. Filled out from reference TRBV15 and TRBJ2-5, the complete variable domain reads DAMVIQNPRYQVTQFGKPVTLSCSQTLNHNVMYWYQQKSSQAPKLLFHYYDKDFNNEADTPDNFQSRRPNTSFCFLDIRSPGLGDTAMYLCATSLYLRGARETQYFGPGTRLLVL.

This clone has more than one count but fewer than ten. The chain couples TRBV4-2 to TRBJ2-1, with D maybe TRBD2 (6 bases). Per germline, CDR1 LGHNA and CDR2 YNFKEQ. The CDR3 covers 15 residues. Trimming left V 1 base short and J 7 bases short, with 14 bases between. The CDR3 sequence: CASSQVTGANNEQFF. The CDR3 DNA follows: TGTGCCAGCAGCCAAGTGACGGGAGCTAATAATGAGCAGTTCTTC.

V is TRBV2 and J is TRBJ1-1; D may be TRBD1 (5 bases). CDR1 and CDR2 (germline): SNHLY, FYNNEI. Trimming pared 8 bases from V and 0 bases from J, leaving 13 bases between. This CDR3 has 14 residues. In DNA, the CDR3 is TGTGCCAGCGGATCAGGGTTCATGAACACTGAAGCTTTCTTT. Translation gives CASGSGFMNTEAFF.

There are a few counts of this clone. The chain's CDR3 is CASTPVGGGEKLFF. The CDR3 coding sequence is TGTGCCAGCACCCCAGTCGGGGGGGGTGAAAAACTGTTTTTT. The chain carries TRBV28 and TRBJ1-4; the D gene is possibly TRBD1 (5 bases). Between the trimmed V and J ends, which lost 7 bases and 7 bases, there was a span of 16 bases. Germline CDR1 is MDHEN and CDR2 is SYDVKM. The CDR3 consists of 14 residues. The entire variable domain, with the rest obtained from reference TRBV28 and TRBJ1-4, is as follows: DVKVTQSSRYLVKRTGEKVFLECVQDMDHENMFWYRQDPGLGLRLIYFSYDVKMKEKGDIPEGYSVSREKKERFSLILESASTNQTSMYLCASTPVGGGEKLFFGSGTQLSVL.

The rearrangement joins TRBV25-1 to TRBJ2-7; TRBD2 is a possible D gene (6 bases). The CDR3 consists of 11 residues. Trimming took off 10 bases at V and 4 bases at J, with 11 bases between the two ends. Looked up from germline, CDR1 is MGHDK and CDR2 is SYGVNS. The CDR3 nucleotides read TGTGCCACCGCCCTAGCGTACGAGCAGTACTTC. Amino acids: CATALAYEQYF.

The rearrangement links TRBV5-4 to TRBJ1-2; TRBD1 matches 9 bases. The germline gives CDR1 SGHNT, CDR2 YYREEE (reference sequence). The CDR3 is 15 residues long. Trimming at V came to 4 bases and at J to 3 bases, leaving 7 bases not matched to a gene. CDR3 in DNA: TGTGCCAGCAGCGACGGGACAGGGAAGGACTATGGCTACACCTTC. Amino acid sequence: CASSDGTGKDYGYTF.

V gene TRBV6-5 combines with J gene TRBJ2-1; D might be TRBD1 (6 bases). The germline V gene has CDR1 MNHEY and CDR2 SVGAGI. V lost 2 bases to trimming and J lost 6 bases, with 14 bases between them. This CDR3 has 15 residues. The DNA for the CDR3 is TGTGCCAGCAGTTACCGCCCTACAGGGTCCAATGAGCAGTTCTTC. Translating gives CASSYRPTGSNEQFF.

The J gene is TRBJ2-7, the V gene TRBV5-1; TRBD2 matches 10 bases. Germline V gives CDR1 SGHRS, CDR2 YFSETQ. The CDR3 spans 16 residues. V gave up 3 bases and J gave up 0 bases; unmatched junction bases: 6. The CDR3 region has the DNA TGCGCCAGCAGCTCACTAGCGGGGACGAGCTCCTACGAGCAGTACTTC. Its protein product is CASSSLAGTSSYEQYF.

The chain links TRBV28 to TRBJ2-5; 8 bases match TRBD2. Per the germline V gene, CDR1 is MDHEN and CDR2 is SYDVKM. V shed 3 bases and J 2 bases; nucleotides not matched to a gene: 2. This CDR3 has 14 amino acids. The CDR3 DNA sequence: TGTGCCAGCAGTTTTAGCGGGGTTCAAGAGACCCAGTACTTC. Translated, it gives CASSFSGVQETQYF.

The chain employs TRBV29-1 and TRBJ2-3; TRBD1 agrees at 7 bases. In germline, CDR1 is SQVTM, CDR2 ANQGSEA. The CDR3 runs to 14 residues. V shed 4 bases and J 3 bases; nucleotides not matched to a gene: 7. The CDR3 nucleotides are TGCAGCGTTGTAGGTAGGGGGCGTACAGATACGCAGTATTTT. Protein: CSVVGRGRTDTQYF.

The rearrangement uses TRBV28 and TRBJ1-6, with 7 bases aligning to TRBD1. With 5 bases clipped from V and 10 bases from J, the junction kept 11 bases outside the gene matches. The CDR3 length is 15 residues. Germline V lookup: CDR1 MDHEN, CDR2 SYDVKM. This chain's CDR3 is CASSARQGAGSPLHF. The DNA of the CDR3 is TGTGCCAGCAGTGCCAGACAGGGCGCAGGGTCACCCCTCCACTTT.

This clone appeared a few times. The V call is TRBV6-1, the J call TRBJ1-2; D ambiguous. CDR3 length: 12 amino acids. Germline CDR1 is MNHNS and CDR2 is SASEGT. Trimming left V 4 bases short and J 8 bases short, with 11 bases between. The CDR3 is CASSGERGGYTF. DNA of the CDR3: TGTGCCAGCAGTGGGGAGCGTGGGGGCTACACCTTC.

The V gene is TRBV5-1, the J gene TRBJ2-5; D is ambiguous. The J call may be mistaken, given a closer DNA end match to TRBJ2-7. Germline lookup yields CDR1 SGHRS and CDR2 YFSETQ. The length of the CDR3 is 11 residues. The CDR3 DNA reads TGCGCCAGCAGCCCCGGTTACGAGCAGTACTTC. This translates into CASSPGYEQYF.

This sequence joins TRBV7-8 and TRBJ2-2; 8 bases line up with TRBD2. In germline, CDR1 is SGHVS, CDR2 FQNEAQ. With 1 base clipped from V and 4 bases from J, the junction kept 14 bases outside the gene matches. The length of the CDR3 is 19 residues. The CDR3 nucleotides are TGTGCCAGCAGCTTAGTCGTTTATCGGCGGGAGGTAGTCACCGGGGAGCTGTTTTTT. This codes for CASSLVVYRREVVTGELFF. Drawing the rest from reference TRBV7-8 and TRBJ2-2, the complete variable domain is GAGVSQSPRYKVAKRGQDVALRCDPISGHVSLFWYQQALGQGPEFLTYFQNEAQLDKSGLPSDRFFAERPEGSVSTLKIQRTQQEDSAVYLCASSLVVYRREVVTGELFFGEGSRLTVL.

This clone was picked up a small number of times. The V call is TRBV5-6, the J call TRBJ1-5; D is uncertain. The V end lost 1 base, the J end lost 7 bases, and 9 bases lay between the germline ends. Germline V gene lookup returns CDR1 SGHDT and CDR2 YYEEEE. The CDR3 sequence is 13 residues long. CDR3 DNA sequence: TGTGCCAGCAGCTTGTCAGGATCCCAGCCCCAGCATTTT. Translation gives CASSLSGSQPQHF.

This chain joins TRBV10-3 and TRBJ2-3; D is possibly TRBD2 (6 bases). Trimming removed 8 bases at V and 0 bases at J, with 18 bases between. The CDR3 covers 16 residues. Germline CDR1 ENHRY, CDR2 SYGVKD. The CDR3: CAISDSGSPSTDTQYF. For the CDR3, the DNA is TGTGCCATCTCAGACTCCGGGAGTCCTAGCACAGATACGCAGTATTTT.

The V call is TRBV19, the J call TRBJ1-5; TRBD1 might be the D (5 bases). From germline, CDR1 is LNHDA and CDR2 SQIVND (reference sequence). V was shortened by 4 bases and J by 3 bases, with 13 bases between the two germline ends. The CDR3 runs 15 residues. The DNA of the CDR3 is TGTGCCAGTAGTACGGGGGGTTGGGTCAATCAGCCCCAGCATTTT. Protein: CASSTGGWVNQPQHF.

J is TRBJ2-7 and V is TRBV11-3; D possibly corresponds to TRBD1 (5 bases). Between the trimmed V and J ends, which lost 1 base and 9 bases, there was a span of 13 bases. Germline CDR1 reads SGHNT; CDR2 reads YENEEA. CDR3 length: 13 residues. The DNA for the CDR3 is TGTGCCAGCAGCTTAGGACAGCAACGCCGGCAGTACTTC. Translating it yields CASSLGQQRRQYF.

V gene TRBV9 combines with J gene TRBJ2-2; 7 nucleotides align to TRBD2. This CDR3 comprises 16 residues. Germline V CDR1 and CDR2: SGDLS, YYNGEE. The junction had 7 bases not matched to a gene; V was cut back by 4 bases and J by 1 base. CDR3 DNA sequence: TGTGCCAGCAGCCCCCCCCTAGCGGTGAACACCGGGGAGCTGTTTTTT. Protein: CASSPPLAVNTGELFF.

This clone was found once. The chain carries TRBV6-5 and TRBJ2-7; 7 bases fit TRBD2. CDR3 length: 14 amino acids. Germline V gene data show CDR1 as MNHEY and CDR2 as SVGAGI. With V trimmed by 4 bases and J by 2 bases, 5 bases remained unmatched. CDR3 DNA: TGTGCCAGCAGTTCTAGCGGAAGTACCTACGAGCAGTACTTC. Amino acids: CASSSSGSTYEQYF.

This chain links TRBV13 with TRBJ2-7, with 9 bases matching TRBD2. Trimming removed 3 bases from V and 3 bases from J; junction bases left unmatched: 3. Germline CDR1 reads PRHDT; CDR2 reads FYEKMQ (reference sequence). The CDR3 length is 14 residues. The CDR3 loop is CASSLGLAGYEQYF. Here the CDR3 DNA reads TGTGCCAGCAGCTTGGGACTAGCCGGCTACGAGCAGTACTTC.

This clone came up a few times. This rearrangement joins TRBV7-2 to TRBJ2-7, with TRBD2 matching over 12 bases. With 4 bases clipped from V and 2 bases from J, the junction kept 6 bases outside the gene matches. Germline V CDR1 and CDR2: SGHTA, FQGNSA. This CDR3 is built from 16 residues. CDR3 nucleotide sequence: TGTGCCAGCAGCTCGAAGGGACTAGCGGGCCCCTACGAGCAGTACTTC. Protein sequence: CASSSKGLAGPYEQYF.

This sequence joins TRBV11-1 and TRBJ2-2; D is uncertain. The CDR3 contains 16 residues. The V end lost 3 bases, the J end lost 3 bases, and 14 bases lay between the germline ends. Germline V gene sequence: CDR1 SGHAT, CDR2 FQDESV (reference sequence). The CDR3 loop is CASSLGSGLDTGELFF. In DNA form, the CDR3 reads TGTGCCAGCAGCTTGGGTTCCGGTCTAGACACCGGGGAGCTGTTTTTT.